This is a list of T cell receptor beta chains from one sample in a study of early T cells in non-severe SARS-CoV-2 infection. In TCRdb, the 5' RACE reads were re-called with MiXCR into one record per CDR3 protein. The sample holds 50,000 to 75,000 distinct CDR3 sequences; approximately 12% are singletons and the top ten take 1.2%. The sample was whole blood, taken at baseline. These receptors were collected from an adult who was a healthcare worker with PCR-confirmed SARS-CoV-2 infection or an uninfected control (not recorded which). The donor label of this sample is uncertain. Both conserved end residues are part of each CDR3. D genes are given only for firm matches. Clone size appears in some rows only: once, few, many, or a class for an expanded clone.

V gene	D gene	clone size	J gene	CDR3 DNA	CDR3 protein
TRBV11-2	-	few	TRBJ1-1	TGTGCCAGCAGCCCTTACCGGGACACTGAAGCTTTCTTT	CASSPYRDTEAFF
TRBV5-8	-	many	TRBJ2-4	TGTGCCAGCAGCTTGGCCATAATTTCGACGGTAGCCAAAAACATTCAGTACTTC	CASSLAIISTVAKNIQYF
TRBV6-4	TRBD1	many	TRBJ2-1	TGTGCCAGCAGTGAAGGGGGCGCCTACAATGAGCAGTTCTTC	CASSEGGAYNEQFF
TRBV2	-	-	TRBJ2-2	TGTGCCAGCAGGTCAACCGGGGAGCTGTTTTTT	CASRSTGELFF
TRBV29-1	TRBD1	-	TRBJ1-1	TGCAGCGCCGGACAGGGAGGGACTGAAGCTTTCTTT	CSAGQGGTEAFF
TRBV6-6	-	few	TRBJ1-6	TGTGCCAGCAGTTACCAGGACAGTAATAAGTCACCCCTCCACTTT	CASSYQDSNKSPLHF
TRBV7-9	TRBD2	few	TRBJ2-5	TGTGCCAGCCTCGTCGCTAGCGGGGGCATGGGGGAGACCCAGTACTTC	CASLVASGGMGETQYF
TRBV12-3/TRBV12-4	-	many	TRBJ1-5	TGTGCCAGCAGATTTGGGGGCAATCAGCCCCAGCATTTT	CASRFGGNQPQHF
TRBV5-5	-	-	TRBJ2-3	TGTGCCAGCAGCTTGGCCGCAGGTCTAGCGTTTACAGATACGCAGTATTTT	CASSLAAGLAFTDTQYF
TRBV29-1	TRBD1	-	TRBJ1-2	TGCAGCGTGGATACTACAGGGGGCTATGGCTACACCTTC	CSVDTTGGYGYTF
TRBV20-1	-	-	TRBJ1-6	TGCAGTATTTTAGGGTCTGAGGATAATTCACCCCTCCACTTT	CSILGSEDNSPLHF
TRBV4-2	TRBD1	few	TRBJ2-2	TGTGCCAGCAGCCAAGAAGGGACAGGGTCCACCGGGGAGCTGTTTTTT	CASSQEGTGSTGELFF
TRBV4-1	TRBD1	many	TRBJ2-3	TGCGCCAGCAGCCAAGTACTGACAGGGGCAGATACGCAGTATTTT	CASSQVLTGADTQYF
TRBV7-2	-	few	TRBJ2-5	TGTGCCAGCAGCTTAGTAACGGGAAAAGAGACCCAGTACTTC	CASSLVTGKETQYF
TRBV18	-	few	TRBJ1-6	TGTGCCAGCTCACCCCAGGACAGCCCACCCCTCCACTTT	CASSPQDSPPLHF
TRBV7-2	-	many	TRBJ1-6	TGTGCCAGCAGCTTAGCTAGAGGGGTCCAATCACCCCTCCACTTT	CASSLARGVQSPLHF
TRBV29-1	TRBD1	few	TRBJ2-1	TGCAGCGTCGACGGACAGGGATCGTCCTACAATGAGCAGTTCTTC	CSVDGQGSSYNEQFF
TRBV27	TRBD1	few	TRBJ1-1	TGTGCCAGCAGTTCGCAATCGACAGGGGGCACTGAAGCTTTCTTT	CASSSQSTGGTEAFF
TRBV7-2	-	-	TRBJ2-3	TGTGCCAGCAGCTTGCGGGCGAGGGCGGCAAGCACAGATACGCAGTATTTT	CASSLRARAASTDTQYF
TRBV6-2/TRBV6-3	TRBD2	-	TRBJ2-5	TGTGCCAGCAGTCGACGGGGGGGCCGCGAGACCCAGTACTTC	CASSRRGGRETQYF
TRBV5-4	TRBD2	-	TRBJ2-3	TGTGCCAGCAGCTTGGGTGTAGCGGGGAGGGTAGATACGCAGTATTTT	CASSLGVAGRVDTQYF
TRBV20-1	-	-	TRBJ2-3	TGCAGTGCTAGAGATGAGTCTAGACTTCAGACAGATACGCAGTATTTT	CSARDESRLQTDTQYF
TRBV5-1	TRBD1	few	TRBJ2-3	TGCGCCAGCAGCTTGGGACAGGGGGATCGAGATACGCAGTATTTT	CASSLGQGDRDTQYF
TRBV10-1	-	-	TRBJ1-2	TGCGCCAGCAGTGTTGCCAGGAGCTATGGCTACACCTTC	CASSVARSYGYTF
TRBV6-4	-	many	TRBJ2-3	TGTGCCAGCAGCCACCGGGGAGACACAAACGCAGATACGCAGTATTTT	CASSHRGDTNADTQYF
TRBV11-2	-	-	TRBJ2-3	TGTGCCAGCAGCTTAGGGCTAGCGCCAGATACGCAGTATTTT	CASSLGLAPDTQYF
TRBV5-8	-	few	TRBJ2-3	TGTGCCAGCAGTCAGAGACTAGTGGGAGGGGGTACGCAGTATTTT	CASSQRLVGGGTQYF
TRBV27	TRBD2	many	TRBJ2-1	TGTGCCAGCCGACTGGGGACAACAGGGACTAGCAGTCTCCCCTACAATGAGCAGTTCTTC	CASRLGTTGTSSLPYNEQFF
TRBV5-1	-	few	TRBJ1-1	TGCGCCAGCAGCTTGGGGGATTTGAACACTGAAGCTTTCTTT	CASSLGDLNTEAFF